The 21 T cell receptor beta chains reported below all come from one sample, sequenced in a study of blood T cell repertoires in COVID-19. Here immunoSEQ multiplex PCR was the method, and the copy in TCRdb shows in-frame clones only, minus some. This sample has 250,000 to 400,000 clones, with 90% found just once. Sequencing was carried out using peripheral blood. The receptors were sampled from a woman in her 30s with COVID-19, enrolled during active disease.

This clone has only a few counts. The rearrangement links TRBV2 to TRBJ1-2; 7 nucleotides match TRBD1. Germline V gene data show CDR1 as SNHLY and CDR2 as FYNNEI. The CDR3 consists of 14 residues. The J segment lost 12 bases and the V segment lost 2 bases, leaving 12 bases of the junction unmatched. The CDR3 DNA reads as TGTGCCAGCAGTGAATATTTACCGGGACAGCTAGACACCTTC. Protein sequence: CASSEYLPGQLDTF.

As to this clone: Other DNA sequences in this specimen translate into the identical CDR3. The DNA for the CDR3 is TGTGCCAGCAGTTTATCGGCAGGGTCAGGTGGAAACACCATATATTTT. Translated: CASSLSAGSGGNTIYF. The chain couples TRBV27 to TRBJ1-3, with D perhaps TRBD1 (5 bases). Trimming shortened V by 0 bases and J by 3 bases, and 12 bases separated the two germline ends. Germline CDR1 and CDR2: MNHEY and SMNVEV (reference sequence). CDR3 length: 16 residues.

The chain links TRBV2 to TRBJ2-3, with 7 bases that match TRBD1. The CDR3 has 13 residues. Trimming cost V 11 bases and J 7 bases; bases outside gene matches: 12. In germline, CDR1 is SNHLY, CDR2 FYNNEI. CDR3 DNA sequence: TGTGCCGGATCGGACAGGCCGGAATATACGCAGTATTTT. Its protein product is CAGSDRPEYTQYF. Together with reference TRBV2 and TRBJ2-3, the CDR3 gives the full variable domain: EPEVTQTPSHQVTQMGQEVILRCVPISNHLYFYWYRQILGQKVEFLVSFYNNEISEKSEIFDDQFSVERPDGSNFTLKIRSTKLEDSAMYFCAGSDRPEYTQYFGPGTRLTVL.

The gene calls are TRBV5-1 and TRBJ1-1; 7 bases are a match to TRBD1. The CDR3 has 14 residues. The junction had 9 bases not matched to a gene; V was cut back by 4 bases and J by 6 bases. In germline, CDR1 is SGHRS, CDR2 YFSETQ. CDR3 nucleotide sequence: TGCGCCAGCAGCCCGGGGCAGGGGGTGCCTGAAGCTTTCTTT. Protein sequence: CASSPGQGVPEAFF.

The chain couples TRBV4-2 to TRBJ1-1; TRBD1 aligns across 8 bases. V lost 0 bases, J lost 4 bases, and 13 bases stayed unmatched. The V gene's germline CDR1 is LGHNA and CDR2 YNFKEQ. CDR3 size: 18 residues. The CDR3 reads CASSQDPGQGGFSTEAFF. In DNA, the CDR3 is TGTGCCAGCAGCCAAGATCCCGGACAGGGAGGTTTTAGCACTGAAGCTTTCTTT.

This clone was counted a single time. The chain has TRBV7-8 and TRBJ1-2, with a tentative D call TRBD1 (6 bases). CDR1 is SGHVS, CDR2 FQNEAQ, per germline. With 2 bases removed from V and 2 bases from J, the gap between germline ends came to 12 bases. The CDR3 has 15 amino acids. In nucleotides, the CDR3 is TGTGCCAGCAGCTTATACAGGGTAGCGAACTATGGCTACACCTTC. Translated: CASSLYRVANYGYTF. Full variable domain (remainder filled in from reference TRBV7-8 and TRBJ1-2): GAGVSQSPRYKVAKRGQDVALRCDPISGHVSLFWYQQALGQGPEFLTYFQNEAQLDKSGLPSDRFFAERPEGSVSTLKIQRTQQEDSAVYLCASSLYRVANYGYTFGSGTRLTVV.

This chain links TRBV2 with TRBJ1-2; no reliable D call. Germline-derived CDR1 and CDR2 are SNHLY and FYNNEI. Trimming shortened V by 6 bases and J by 6 bases, and 8 bases separated the two germline ends. CDR3 length: 11 amino acids. DNA for the CDR3: TGTGCCAGCAGACTCGGGGATGGCTACACCTTC. As protein: CASRLGDGYTF.

The CDR3 DNA follows: TGTGCCAGCAGTGAAGAGCAGGGAAATCAGCCCCAGCATTTT. Translation: CASSEEQGNQPQHF. This chain links TRBV2 with TRBJ1-5; weak D call: TRBD1 (5 bases). The length of the CDR3 is 14 residues. Trimming cost V 1 base and J 4 bases, with 8 bases left between them. Germline CDR1 SNHLY, CDR2 FYNNEI.

The V gene is TRBV18, the J gene TRBJ1-1, with TRBD1 identical over 8 bases. Trimming cost V 3 bases and J 0 bases; bases outside gene matches: 6. The CDR3 spans 16 residues. Germline V gives CDR1 KGHSH, CDR2 LQKENI. In nucleotides, the CDR3 is TGTGCCAGCTCACCGGGACAGGCTATATTGAACACTGAAGCTTTCTTT. Its translation is CASSPGQAILNTEAFF.

This chain joins TRBV18 and TRBJ2-1; D uncertain. V shed 3 bases and J shed 0 bases, with 6 bases lying between them. The CDR3 runs 14 residues. Germline assignment: CDR1 KGHSH and CDR2 LQKENI. CDR3 region: CASSPPSSYNEQFF. The CDR3 nucleotides are TGTGCCAGCTCACCCCCTTCCTCCTACAATGAGCAGTTCTTC.

The chain links TRBV2 to TRBJ1-3, with a weak D call TRBD1 (5 bases). CDR1 SNHLY and CDR2 FYNNEI come from the germline V gene. This CDR3 region has 15 residues. The V and J ends lost 8 bases and 0 bases respectively, with 14 bases between them. The CDR3 reads CASGAPQDSGNTIYF. DNA of the CDR3: TGTGCCAGCGGGGCCCCCCAGGACTCTGGAAACACCATATATTTT.

This rearrangement joins TRBV3-1 (or the pseudogene TRBV3-2) to TRBJ2-1; D gene uncertain. Trimming left V 0 bases short and J 13 bases short, with 10 bases between. CDR1 is LGHDT, CDR2 YNNKEL, per germline (reference sequence). The CDR3 totals 12 residues. CDR3 sequence (DNA): TGTGCCAGCAGCCAAGAACCCCAGACACAGTTCTTC. This gives the protein CASSQEPQTQFF.

This chain joins TRBV2 and TRBJ1-1; a possible D gene is TRBD1 (5 bases). Germline assignment: CDR1 SNHLY and CDR2 FYNNEI. The CDR3 totals 13 residues. Trimming stripped 5 bases from V and 2 bases from J, with 9 bases between. CDR3 coding DNA: TGTGCCAGCAGTTTTGACAGTAACACTGAAGCTTTCTTT. This codes for CASSFDSNTEAFF.

This chain connects TRBV29-1 to TRBJ1-1; unclear D gene. Germline CDR1 SQVTM, CDR2 ANQGSEA. This CDR3 spans 13 amino acids. Trimming left V 1 base short and J 1 base short, with 7 bases between. The CDR3 sequence is CSVEVTANTEAFF. The CDR3, as DNA: TGCAGCGTTGAAGTAACAGCGAACACTGAAGCTTTCTTT.

The chain recombines TRBV9 with TRBJ2-2; TRBD2 matches 11 bases. From germline, CDR1 is SGDLS and CDR2 YYNGEE. The junction had 11 bases not matched to a gene; V was cut back by 3 bases and J by 1 base. The CDR3 runs 19 residues. Here the CDR3 reads CASSAVSGTSGLNTGELFF. CDR3 bases: TGTGCCAGCAGCGCAGTCTCCGGGACTAGCGGCCTGAACACCGGGGAGCTGTTTTTT.

The rearrangement uses TRBV4-2 and TRBJ1-3; D gene unclear. The CDR3 length is 16 residues. V dropped 4 bases and J dropped 7 bases, with 20 bases sitting between them. The V gene's germline CDR1 is LGHNA and CDR2 YNFKEQ. The CDR3 protein is CASSLNSLGGENTIYF. CDR3 nucleotide sequence: TGTGCCAGCAGCCTAAATTCGCTAGGCGGGGAGAACACCATATATTTT.

The chain joins TRBV10-3 to TRBJ1-5; D uncertain. The germline V gene encodes CDR1 ENHRY and CDR2 SYGVKD. V was clipped by 1 base and J by 4 bases, with 2 bases between them. The CDR3 has 12 amino acids. The CDR3 DNA sequence: TGTGCCATCAGTGAGTTAAATCAGCCCCAGCATTTT. Encoded protein: CAISELNQPQHF.

This clone was observed at least ten times. The V and J genes are TRBV19 and TRBJ1-1; D is uncertain. Germline V CDR1 and CDR2: LNHDA, SQIVND (reference sequence). Trimming removed 5 bases at V and 0 bases at J, with 7 bases between. The CDR3 has 13 amino acids. The DNA of the CDR3 is TGTGCCAGTAGTTATTCGGTGAACACTGAAGCTTTCTTT. Amino acids: CASSYSVNTEAFF.

The chain recombines TRBV19 with TRBJ1-1; D may be TRBD1 (5 bases). The V end was cut by 8 bases, the J end by 3 bases, with 13 bases between. Germline V gene sequence: CDR1 LNHDA, CDR2 SQIVND (reference sequence). This CDR3 has 13 residues. Here the CDR3 DNA reads TGTGCCAGTGATGGGGGGTGGGACACTGAAGCTTTCTTT. It encodes CASDGGWDTEAFF.

The V and J genes are TRBV30 and TRBJ2-2; the D is unclear. The V gene's germline CDR1 is GTSNPN and CDR2 SVGIG (reference sequence). The CDR3 is made up of 12 amino acids. Trimming shortened V by 2 bases and J by 7 bases, and 8 bases separated the two germline ends. This CDR3 reads CAWSLPSGELFF. The CDR3 DNA is TGTGCCTGGAGTTTGCCCAGCGGGGAGCTGTTTTTT.

The chain links TRBV30 to TRBJ1-1; perhaps TRBD1 as D (5 bases). Germline V lookup: CDR1 GTSNPN, CDR2 SVGIG (reference sequence). The CDR3 consists of 17 residues. V was trimmed by 2 bases and J by 0 bases, leaving 19 bases between them. The CDR3 loop is CAWSQGRVGNMNTEAFF. The CDR3 DNA is TGTGCCTGGAGTCAGGGAAGGGTGGGGAATATGAACACTGAAGCTTTCTTT.